One sample yielded the 24 T cell receptor beta chains listed below, sequenced in a study of blood T cell repertoires in COVID-19. Assay used: immunoSEQ multiplex PCR; TCRdb lists only in-frame clones, some missing. The sample lists 100,000 or so clones, around 84% occurring once. The sample taken for sequencing was peripheral blood. Receptors originate from a man between 50 and 59 years old with active or convalescent COVID-19.

The chain is built from TRBV7-2 and TRBJ1-1; D is possibly TRBD1 (5 bases). The CDR3 has 16 residues. V was clipped by 1 base and J by 4 bases, with 16 bases between them. Looked up from germline, CDR1 is SGHTA and CDR2 is FQGNSA. CDR3 sequence reads: CASSLVGGGEGTEAFF. The CDR3 nucleotides are TGTGCCAGCAGCTTAGTGGGGGGAGGGGAGGGCACTGAAGCTTTCTTT.

The V call is TRBV23-1, the J call TRBJ1-1; D is unresolved. TRBV23-1 belongs to the ORF category, with a function that is uncertain. There are 15 residues in the CDR3. The V gene lost 4 bases and the J gene lost 5 bases, with 17 bases spanning the gap. The CDR3 DNA is TGCGCCAGCAGTCCCGCCGCCAGGATCAATACTGAAGCTTTCTTT. Translating it yields CASSPAARINTEAFF.

The rearrangement uses TRBV29-1 and TRBJ1-5; tentative D call: TRBD1 (5 bases). The V end lost 4 bases, the J end lost 4 bases, and 11 bases lay between the germline ends. The V gene's germline CDR1 is SQVTM and CDR2 ANQGSEA. The length of the CDR3 is 13 residues. The CDR3 loop reads CSVGPTENQPQHF. Written as DNA, the CDR3 is TGCAGCGTTGGCCCGACAGAAAATCAGCCCCAGCATTTT.

The chain recombines TRBV11-2 with TRBJ2-3, with a tentative D call TRBD1 (5 bases). Germline CDR1 SGHAT, CDR2 FQNNGV. V was shortened by 1 base and J by 6 bases, with 11 bases between the two germline ends. There are 14 residues in the CDR3. In nucleotides, the CDR3 is TGTGCCAGCAGCTTAGCCCTAGGGGCCGATACGCAGTATTTT. Its translation: CASSLALGADTQYF.

This clone appeared once. The rearrangement links TRBV12-5 to TRBJ2-1, with D possibly TRBD2 on 6 matching bases. Per the germline V gene, CDR1 is LGHNT and CDR2 is FRNRAP. The V gene lost 6 bases and the J gene lost 7 bases, with 13 bases spanning the gap. The CDR3 extends over 13 amino acids. CDR3: CASGGTAGNEQFF. Here the CDR3 DNA reads TGTGCTAGTGGGGGGACTGCGGGTAATGAGCAGTTCTTC.

The chain has TRBV13 and TRBJ2-5; the match to TRBD2 covers 8 bases. This CDR3 comprises 14 residues. With 5 bases clipped from V and 5 bases from J, the junction kept 7 bases outside the gene matches. Germline CDR1 and CDR2: PRHDT and FYEKMQ (reference sequence). In nucleotides, the CDR3 is TGTGCCAGCAGCCCCTGGGGCGGGGGGGAGACCCAGTACTTC. Its protein is CASSPWGGGETQYF. The full variable domain, in which reference TRBV13 and TRBJ2-5 provide the parts outside the CDR3, is AAGVIQSPRHLIKEKRETATLKCYPIPRHDTVYWYQQGPGQDPQFLISFYEKMQSDKGSIPDRFSAQQFSDYHSELNMSSLELGDSALYFCASSPWGGGETQYFGPGTRLLVL.

This clone was observed a single time. V and J are TRBV5-1 and TRBJ2-1; D unresolved. V shed 1 base and J shed 5 bases, with 7 bases lying between them. Germline CDR1 reads SGHRS; CDR2 reads YFSETQ. The CDR3 has 13 amino acids. For the CDR3, the DNA is TGCGCCAGCAGCTTGTGGCAGGACAATGAGCAGTTCTTC. Residues: CASSLWQDNEQFF.

In the case of this clone: The DNA is omitted, as the CDR3 cannot be located on it reliably, and the CDR3 follows TCRdb's listing. V is TRBV15 and J is TRBJ1-5; TRBD1, the table's D call, lacks a check against the DNA. Germline loops: CDR1 LNHNV, CDR2 YYDKDF (reference sequence). The CDR3 numbers 16 amino acids, ends counted. The CDR3 region is CATSSSSDRIDQPQHF.

V and J are TRBV3-1 (or the pseudogene TRBV3-2) and TRBJ1-5, with a tentative D call TRBD1 (6 bases). Germline V gene lookup returns CDR1 LGHDT and CDR2 YNNKEL (reference sequence). The V gene lost 2 bases and the J gene lost 4 bases, with 6 bases spanning the gap. This CDR3 is built from 13 residues. CDR3 in amino acids: CASSQQGNQPQHF. In nucleotides, the CDR3 is TGTGCCAGCAGCCAACAGGGGAATCAGCCCCAGCATTTT.

The chain couples TRBV12-3 or TRBV12-4 to TRBJ2-5; possibly TRBD2 for D (5 bases). CDR3 length: 13 amino acids. V was trimmed by 6 bases and J by 5 bases, leaving 13 bases between them. CDR3 residues: CASRKTGLETQYF. CDR3 nucleotides: TGTGCCAGCAGAAAAACTGGACTGGAGACCCAGTACTTC.

The V call is TRBV4-2, the J call TRBJ2-1, with TRBD2 identical over 12 bases. The CDR3 extends over 17 amino acids. The trim removed 0 bases at V and 4 bases at J, leaving 4 bases unmatched. CDR1 LGHNA and CDR2 YNFKEQ come from the germline V gene. CDR3 sequence: CASSQDRLAGAYNEQFF. The CDR3 coding sequence is TGTGCCAGCAGCCAAGATAGACTAGCGGGGGCATACAATGAGCAGTTCTTC.

The gene calls are TRBV2 and TRBJ2-5; 8 positions agree with TRBD2. Germline CDR1 SNHLY, CDR2 FYNNEI. The CDR3 totals 14 residues. J was trimmed by 4 bases and V by 7 bases; bases with no gene match: 8. CDR3 sequence: CASKPRTSLETQYF. The DNA for the CDR3 is TGTGCCAGCAAACCACGGACTAGCCTAGAGACCCAGTACTTC.

The rearrangement joins TRBV18 to TRBJ2-2; the D gene is possibly TRBD1 (6 bases). CDR3 length: 16 amino acids. V was cut by 3 bases and J by 2 bases, with 13 bases left in between. CDR1 is KGHSH, CDR2 LQKENI, per germline. In DNA, the CDR3 is TGTGCCAGCTCACCTGACAGGACATCAAACACCGGGGAGCTGTTTTTT. Amino acid sequence: CASSPDRTSNTGELFF.

This rearrangement joins TRBV19 to TRBJ1-2; D gene ambiguous. This CDR3 is built from 14 residues. CDR1 is LNHDA and CDR2 is SQIVND in the germline V gene (reference sequence). V gave up 6 bases and J gave up 3 bases, with 14 bases separating them. CDR3 sequence reads: CASRPAGIHYGYTF. CDR3 bases: TGTGCCAGTAGGCCCGCAGGTATCCACTATGGCTACACCTTC.

The rearrangement uses TRBV6-6 and TRBJ1-3; a weak D match, TRBD1 (6 bases). CDR1 and CDR2 from the germline V gene are MNHNY and SVGAGI (reference sequence). V lost 10 bases to trimming and J lost 8 bases, with 15 bases between them. CDR3 length: 12 amino acids. The CDR3 DNA sequence: TGTGCCACCCGGCGGGGGGCAGACACCATATATTTT. Amino acid sequence: CATRRGADTIYF.

The genes are TRBV3-1 (or the pseudogene TRBV3-2) and TRBJ2-3, with a possible D match to TRBD1 (5 bases). Deletions cut 2 bases from V and 0 bases from J, with 15 bases between. Germline CDR1 is LGHDT and CDR2 is YNNKEL (reference sequence). The CDR3 is 17 amino acids. CDR3 amino acids: CASSQSDSAPSTDTQYF. CDR3 DNA sequence: TGTGCCAGCAGCCAAAGCGACAGTGCACCCAGCACAGATACGCAGTATTTT.

V is TRBV4-1 and J is TRBJ2-7; the D gene is possibly TRBD2 (7 bases). Germline V lookup: CDR1 MGHRA, CDR2 YSYEKL. Trimming removed 3 bases from V and 4 bases from J, with 16 bases in between. This CDR3 has 15 amino acids. CDR3 DNA: TGCGCCAGCAGCCAGGCCGGGGGGCAACCTTACGAGCAGTACTTC. As protein: CASSQAGGQPYEQYF.

The rearrangement links TRBV6-5 to TRBJ2-2, with TRBD2 identical over 10 bases. J gave up 6 bases and V 7 bases, and 5 bases lay outside the gene matches. CDR3 length: 14 residues. The V gene's germline CDR1 is MNHEY and CDR2 SVGAGI. The CDR3: CASNSGGASGELFF. The CDR3 DNA follows: TGTGCCAGCAACAGCGGGGGGGCCTCCGGGGAGCTGTTTTTT.

The chain uses TRBV12-5 and TRBJ2-7; D might be TRBD1 (6 bases). Germline values: CDR1 LGHNT, CDR2 FRNRAP. The V and J ends lost 1 base and 5 bases respectively, with 15 bases between them. The CDR3 totals 15 residues. The CDR3 DNA reads TGTGCTAGTGGTTTGGCGCTGCCGGCAGGGGACGAGCAGTACGTC. Amino acids: CASGLALPAGDEQYV.

Only one count was recorded for this clone. The same CDR3 arises from other DNA sequences in this sample as well. The chain carries TRBV24-1 and TRBJ2-3, with TRBD1 matching 9 bases. Trimming cost V 4 bases and J 4 bases; bases outside gene matches: 5. This CDR3 has 15 residues. From germline, CDR1 is KGHDR and CDR2 SFDVKD. CDR3 sequence: CATSDLGQGPDTQYF. CDR3 coding DNA: TGTGCCACCAGTGACCTGGGACAGGGTCCAGATACGCAGTATTTT.

This chain links TRBV5-4 with TRBJ2-2; 16 positions agree with TRBD2. V was clipped by 4 bases and J by 0 bases; unmatched bases: 3. CDR1 and CDR2 from the germline V gene are SGHNT and YYREEE (reference sequence). The CDR3 loop spans 18 amino acids. The CDR3, as DNA: TGTGCCAGCAGCATGGGACTAGCGGGGGGGCCGAACACCGGGGAGCTGTTTTTT. It codes for CASSMGLAGGPNTGELFF.

This chain joins TRBV5-1 and TRBJ2-7, with TRBD1 matching over 9 bases. The CDR3 sequence is 15 residues long. Trimming cost V 3 bases and J 3 bases; bases outside gene matches: 7. The germline V gene has CDR1 SGHRS and CDR2 YFSETQ. CDR3: CASSSGQGSVYEQYF. The DNA of the CDR3 is TGCGCCAGCAGCTCGGGACAGGGATCGGTCTACGAGCAGTACTTC. Together with reference TRBV5-1 and TRBJ2-7, the CDR3 gives the full variable domain: KAGVTQTPRYLIKTRGQQVTLSCSPISGHRSVSWYQQTPGQGLQFLFEYFSETQRNKGNFPGRFSGRQFSNSRSEMNVSTLELGDSALYLCASSSGQGSVYEQYFGPGTRLTVT.

The chain is built from TRBV15 and TRBJ1-5; D gene ambiguous. V was shortened by 0 bases and J by 8 bases, with 14 bases between the two germline ends. The CDR3 has 15 residues. Germline V gene sequence: CDR1 LNHNV, CDR2 YYDKDF (reference sequence). Here the CDR3 reads CATSRDITGREPQHF. The CDR3 DNA reads TGTGCCACCAGCAGAGATATCACTGGGAGGGAGCCCCAGCATTTT.

The V call is TRBV28, the J call TRBJ1-4; D gene uncertain. V lost 6 bases and J lost 0, with 11 bases in between. This CDR3 comprises 15 residues. From germline, CDR1 is MDHEN and CDR2 SYDVKM. CDR3 region: CASSADTPTNEKLFF. The CDR3 region has the DNA TGTGCCAGCAGCGCCGACACACCAACTAATGAAAAACTGTTTTTT.